The clone carrying this TCR beta chain appeared a few times. Antigen: not known. The donors were part of the validation cohort of 120 subjects. That cohort was separate from the first cohort, which comprised 500 to 850 subjects. The entry originates in a study of cytomegalovirus exposure and HLA in healthy donors. Regarding the study as a whole: Subsequent analysis revealed that first-cohort TCR clusters tended to co-occur in the 120 or so validation repertoires. The listing of 150 to 200 TCR beta chains classed them as cytomegalovirus-associated. Most TCR sequences were rare, but some public TCRs occurred in many donors.

Assay used: immunoSEQ multiplex PCR; TCRdb lists only in-frame clones, some missing. The sample lists roughly 75,000 clones; approximately 93% were seen once. Trimming removed 6 bases from V and 6 bases from J, with 9 bases in between. The CDR3 runs to 11 residues. Per the germline V gene, CDR1 is SNHLY and CDR2 is FYNNEI. The chain carries TRBV2 and TRBJ2-7; D ambiguous. Material: PBMCs. This TCR was recovered from a woman aged 18-30 years in good health and CMV-seronegative. As DNA, the CDR3 is TGTGCCAGCAGGCTGGGCGTCGAGCAGTACTTC. Translated: CASRLGVEQYF.